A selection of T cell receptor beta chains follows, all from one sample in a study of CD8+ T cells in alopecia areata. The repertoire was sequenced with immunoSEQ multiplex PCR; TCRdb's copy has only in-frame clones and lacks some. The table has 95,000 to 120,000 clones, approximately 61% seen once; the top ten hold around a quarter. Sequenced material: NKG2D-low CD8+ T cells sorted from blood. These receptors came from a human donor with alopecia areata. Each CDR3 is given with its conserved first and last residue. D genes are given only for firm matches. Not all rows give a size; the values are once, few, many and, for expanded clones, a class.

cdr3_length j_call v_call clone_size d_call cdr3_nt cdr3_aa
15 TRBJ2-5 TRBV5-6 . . TGTGCCAGCAGCGACGGGACGCCAAGGGAGAAGACCCAGTACTTC CASSDGTPREKTQYF
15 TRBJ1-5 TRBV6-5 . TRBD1 TGTGCCAGCGCGACAGGGCCTTATAGCAATCAGCCCCAGCATTTT CASATGPYSNQPQHF
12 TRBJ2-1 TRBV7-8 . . TGTGCCAGCTTGTCCCGAACCAATGAGCAGTTCTTC CASLSRTNEQFF
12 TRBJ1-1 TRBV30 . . TGTGCCTGGAGTCAGAGACCCACTGAAGCTTTCTTT CAWSQRPTEAFF
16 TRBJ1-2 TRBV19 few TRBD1 TGTGCCAGGATAAACAATCGCCCGGGACAGGGAAGAGGCTACACCTTC CARINNRPGQGRGYTF
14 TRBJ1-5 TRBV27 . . TGTGCCAGCAGTTTAGAGTCAGGGCATCAGCCCCAGCATTTT CASSLESGHQPQHF
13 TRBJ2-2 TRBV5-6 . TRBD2 TGTGCCAGCCCGGGGGGGATGGCCGGGGAGCTGTTTTTT CASPGGMAGELFF
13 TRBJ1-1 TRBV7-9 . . TGTGCCAGCAGCTTAGACCGTGTCACTGAAGCTTTCTTT CASSLDRVTEAFF
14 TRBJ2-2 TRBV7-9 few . TGTGCCAGCAGCCCGAACAGCGGCACCGGGGAGCTGTTTTTT CASSPNSGTGELFF
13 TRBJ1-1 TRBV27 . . TGTGCCAGCAGTTTTGGAGGGGTGGCTGAAGCTTTCTTT CASSFGGVAEAFF
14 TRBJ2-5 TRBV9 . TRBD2 TGTGCCAGCAGCGGAGCGGGAATACAAGAGACCCAGTACTTC CASSGAGIQETQYF
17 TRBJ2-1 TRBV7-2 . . TGTGCCAGCAGCTTAGTTTGGGGCAGGGGACCCAACAATGAGCAGTTCTTC CASSLVWGRGPNNEQFF
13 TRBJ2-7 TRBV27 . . TGTGCCAGCAGTTTCGCGGCCGCGTACGAGCAGTACTTC CASSFAAAYEQYF
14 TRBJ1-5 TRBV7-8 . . TGTGCCAGCAGCTTAGGACAGATAGATCAGCCCCAGCATTTT CASSLGQIDQPQHF
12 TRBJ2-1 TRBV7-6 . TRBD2 TGTGCCAGCCTAGCGGGACCTAATGAGCAGTTCTTC CASLAGPNEQFF
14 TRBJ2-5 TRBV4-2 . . TGTGCCAGCAGTGGACTCCAAACCCAAGAGACCCAGTACTTC CASSGLQTQETQYF
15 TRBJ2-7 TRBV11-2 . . TGTGCCAGCAGCTTAGGGGGGGACAGTTCCTACGAGCAGTACTTC CASSLGGDSSYEQYF
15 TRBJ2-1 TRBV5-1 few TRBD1 TGCGCCAGCAGCTTCCGGGACAGGGGCATCGATGAGCAGTTCTTC CASSFRDRGIDEQFF
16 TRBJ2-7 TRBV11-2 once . TGTGCCAGCAGCTTAACAGGATTGCGGAACTCCTACGAGCAGTACTTC CASSLTGLRNSYEQYF
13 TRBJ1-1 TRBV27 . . TGTGCCAGCAGTTTATCGACCGGGTCTGAAGCTTTCTTT CASSLSTGSEAFF
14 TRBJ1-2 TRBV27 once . TGTGCCAGCAGTTTTAGGGGGGCTAACTATGGCTACACCTTC CASSFRGANYGYTF
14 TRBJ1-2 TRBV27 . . TGTGCCAGCAGTTTATCGACAGGCGGCTATGGCTACACCTTC CASSLSTGGYGYTF